This T cell receptor (beta chain) derives from a study of blood T cell repertoires in COVID-19. V gave up 1 base and J gave up 0 bases; unmatched junction bases: 9. The CDR3 totals 19 residues. Germline V gene lookup returns CDR1 SEHNR and CDR2 FQNEAQ (reference sequence). Using immunoSEQ multiplex PCR, the repertoire was profiled, and TCRdb retains in-frame clones only, with some absent. Of about 370,000 clones detected, 70% to 90% appear once; the ten largest clones hold about 3%. The TCR sequence derives from a woman in her twenties or thirties with COVID-19, enrolled during active disease. Sequenced sample: peripheral blood. The genes are TRBV7-9 and TRBJ2-2; 9 bases are shared with TRBD1. DNA for the CDR3: TGTGCCAGCAGCTTAGGGGGACAGGGTGCCCTCCCGAACACCGGGGAGCTGTTTTTT. It is translated as CASSLGGQGALPNTGELFF.